The 14 T cell receptor beta chains in this list originate from one sample, sequenced in a study of sequential checkpoint blockade in melanoma. Treatment specified: randomized to nivolumab then ipilimumab (arm A) or the reverse (arm B). The assay was immunoSEQ multiplex PCR, and TCRdb's table has in-frame clones only and misses some. Altogether approximately 28,000 clones are present, 83% being singletons, with the ten largest covering less than 20%. The source was CD8+ T cells sorted from blood (inferred from file names), collected from a patient given nivolumab and ipilimumab in sequence. All receptors come from a human donor with melanoma.

The genes are TRBV9 and TRBJ2-1; 14 nucleotides line up with TRBD2. Germline V gene sequence: CDR1 SGDLS, CDR2 YYNGEE. Unmatched junction bases numbered 13, after V lost 4 bases and J lost 7 bases. The CDR3 is 18 amino acids. Written as DNA, the CDR3 is TGTGCCAGCAGCCCCTCCGGGACTAGCGGGAGAATGATGAATGAGCAGTTCTTC. Its protein product is CASSPSGTSGRMMNEQFF.

This rearrangement joins TRBV19 to TRBJ1-2; perhaps TRBD1 as D (5 bases). Trimming removed 5 bases at V and 3 bases at J, with 13 bases between. The CDR3 is made up of 14 amino acids. Germline CDR1 reads LNHDA; CDR2 reads SQIVND (reference sequence). The CDR3 here is CASSPRDSYYGYTF. CDR3 DNA sequence: TGTGCCAGTAGTCCACGGGACTCCTACTATGGCTACACCTTC.

In this sample, this clone turned up a few times. This chain joins TRBV11-2 and TRBJ2-1; 9 nucleotides align to TRBD2. Germline V gene lookup returns CDR1 SGHAT and CDR2 FQNNGV. This CDR3 has 14 residues. Trimming at V came to 4 bases and at J to 7 bases, leaving 5 bases not matched to a gene. The CDR3 DNA sequence: TGTGCCAGCAGCTCTAGCGGGAATAGGAATGAGCAGTTCTTC. It is translated as CASSSSGNRNEQFF.

The V gene is TRBV6-8, the J gene TRBJ2-1; 8 nucleotides align to TRBD2. The CDR3 extends over 15 amino acids. Losses at the gene ends were 6 bases for V and 6 bases for J; bases not matched to a gene: 10. Germline V gene data show CDR1 as MNHGY and CDR2 as SAAAGT. Here the CDR3 DNA reads TGTGCCAGCAGCAGACTAGCGCCCTTAGGCAATGAGCAGTTCTTC. Its translation is CASSRLAPLGNEQFF.

The chain uses TRBV19 and TRBJ2-5, with TRBD2 matching 7 bases. V lost 5 bases, J lost 7 bases, and 7 bases stayed unmatched. CDR3 length equals 13 residues. Germline CDR1 LNHDA, CDR2 SQIVND (reference sequence). In nucleotides, the CDR3 is TGTGCCAGTAGTCCGGGAGGTTTAGTGACCCAGTACTTC. Translated: CASSPGGLVTQYF.

The genes are TRBV5-5 and TRBJ2-5, with 8 bases fitting TRBD2. The J call could be wrong; TRBJ2-7 is a better fit for the DNA end. Germline CDR1 SGHKS, CDR2 YYEKEE (reference sequence). There are 13 residues in the CDR3. CDR3 sequence (DNA): TGTGCCAGCAGCTTGCGGGGGGGAGACGAGCAGTACTTC. This gives the protein CASSLRGGDEQYF.

The chain is built from TRBV5-4 and TRBJ2-7; 7 bases align to TRBD1. The trim removed 4 bases at V and 1 base at J, leaving 5 bases unmatched. CDR3 length: 14 residues. Germline V gene lookup returns CDR1 SGHNT and CDR2 YYREEE (reference sequence). The CDR3 coding sequence is TGTGCCAGCAGCGTGACAGGGTTATCCTACGAGCAGTACTTC. It yields the protein CASSVTGLSYEQYF.

This clone appeared once. The rearrangement links TRBV28 to TRBJ2-7; D is perhaps TRBD2 (5 bases). Trimming took off 6 bases at V and 6 bases at J, with 21 bases between the two ends. The germline gives CDR1 MDHEN, CDR2 SYDVKM. The CDR3 length is 15 residues. CDR3 nucleotides: TGTGCCAGCAGGGTCACGGGATTAGTCGGCGGCGAGCAGTACTTC. This gives the protein CASRVTGLVGGEQYF.

This chain connects TRBV9 to TRBJ2-3, with TRBD1 matching 7 bases. The CDR3 sequence is 15 residues long. Germline V gene data show CDR1 as SGDLS and CDR2 as YYNGEE. J lost 4 bases, V lost 2 bases, and 7 bases had no gene match. CDR3 nucleotide sequence: TGTGCCAGCAGCGTTGACAGGGACCTTGCAGATACGCAGTATTTT. It yields the protein CASSVDRDLADTQYF.

The chain carries TRBV19 and TRBJ2-7; 8 bases are shared with TRBD1. The CDR3 extends over 13 amino acids. Germline V gene data show CDR1 as LNHDA and CDR2 as SQIVND (reference sequence). V lost 4 bases to trimming and J lost 4 bases; unmatched junction nucleotides: 3. Here the CDR3 reads CASSNGQGYEQYF. Here the CDR3 DNA reads TGTGCCAGTAGTAATGGACAGGGATACGAGCAGTACTTC.

The CDR3 nucleotides are TGCGCCAGCAGCCAAGACAGGGGAAACGTTGACGAGCAGTACTTC. It codes for CASSQDRGNVDEQYF. The chain links TRBV4-3 to TRBJ2-7; D is perhaps TRBD1 (6 bases). Trimming stripped 0 bases from V and 5 bases from J, with 14 bases between. The CDR3 is 15 residues long. Germline V CDR1 and CDR2: LGHNA, YSLEER.

The chain couples TRBV15 to TRBJ2-7; no reliable D call. The CDR3 has 14 amino acids. V lost 2 bases to trimming and J lost 5 bases, with 13 bases between them. Germline CDR1 LNHNV, CDR2 YYDKDF (reference sequence). CDR3 in DNA: TGTGCCACCAGCAGACCCGAACGCCCGGACGAGCAGTACTTC. Translating gives CATSRPERPDEQYF.

The chain carries TRBV7-8 and TRBJ2-3; 14 nucleotides align to TRBD2. Trimming cost V 5 bases and J 6 bases; bases outside gene matches: 7. From germline, CDR1 is SGHVS and CDR2 FQNEAQ. The CDR3 is 16 residues long. The CDR3 DNA sequence: TGTGCCAGCAGCCCAAGGGGACTAGCGGGAGCGGATACGCAGTATTTT. It yields the protein CASSPRGLAGADTQYF. Filled out from reference TRBV7-8 and TRBJ2-3, the complete variable domain reads GAGVSQSPRYKVAKRGQDVALRCDPISGHVSLFWYQQALGQGPEFLTYFQNEAQLDKSGLPSDRFFAERPEGSVSTLKIQRTQQEDSAVYLCASSPRGLAGADTQYFGPGTRLTVL.

V and J are TRBV4-3 and TRBJ2-3; TRBD2 matches 10 bases. This CDR3 has 16 amino acids. Germline CDR1 reads LGHNA; CDR2 reads YSLEER. V dropped 1 base and J dropped 4; count of bases not matched to a gene: 5. The CDR3 is CASSQVTSGVADTQYF. As DNA, the CDR3 is TGCGCCAGCAGCCAAGTAACTAGCGGGGTTGCAGATACGCAGTATTTT.